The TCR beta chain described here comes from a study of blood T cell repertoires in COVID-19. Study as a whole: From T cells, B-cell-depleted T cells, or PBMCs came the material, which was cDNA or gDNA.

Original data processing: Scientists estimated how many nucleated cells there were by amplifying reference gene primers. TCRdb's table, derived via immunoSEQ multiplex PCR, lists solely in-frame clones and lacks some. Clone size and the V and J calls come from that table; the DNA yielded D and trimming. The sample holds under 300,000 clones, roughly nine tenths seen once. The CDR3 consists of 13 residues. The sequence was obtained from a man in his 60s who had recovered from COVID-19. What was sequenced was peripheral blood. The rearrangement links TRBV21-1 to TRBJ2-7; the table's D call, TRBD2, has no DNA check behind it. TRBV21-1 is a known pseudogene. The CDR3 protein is CASSRDPSYEQYF. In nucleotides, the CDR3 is TGTGCCAGCAGCAGAGACCCTAGCTACGAGCAGTACTTC.